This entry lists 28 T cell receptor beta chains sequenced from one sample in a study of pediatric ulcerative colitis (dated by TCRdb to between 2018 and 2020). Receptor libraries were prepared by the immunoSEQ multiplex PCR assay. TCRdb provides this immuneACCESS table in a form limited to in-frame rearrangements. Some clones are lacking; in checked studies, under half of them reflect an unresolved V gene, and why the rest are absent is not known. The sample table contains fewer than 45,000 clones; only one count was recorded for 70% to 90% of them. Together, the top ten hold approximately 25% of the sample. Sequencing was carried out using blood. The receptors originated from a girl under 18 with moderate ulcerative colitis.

CDR3 nucleotide sequence: TGCAGCGTTGAAGATGTGTGGGGGCAGAGCTATGGCTACACCTTC. This gives the protein CSVEDVWGQSYGYTF. The chain joins TRBV29-1 to TRBJ1-2, with D possibly being TRBD1 (6 bases). Germline CDR1 SQVTM, CDR2 ANQGSEA. This CDR3 comprises 15 residues. V dropped 0 bases and J dropped 4 bases, with 15 bases sitting between them.

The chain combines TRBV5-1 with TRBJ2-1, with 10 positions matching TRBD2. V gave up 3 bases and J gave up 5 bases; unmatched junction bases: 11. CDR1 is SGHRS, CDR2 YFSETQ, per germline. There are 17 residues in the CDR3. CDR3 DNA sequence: TGCGCCAGCAGCTCCCCTCCGGGACTAGCGACCGACAATGAGCAGTTCTTC. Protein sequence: CASSSPPGLATDNEQFF. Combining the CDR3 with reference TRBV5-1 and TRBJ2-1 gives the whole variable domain KAGVTQTPRYLIKTRGQQVTLSCSPISGHRSVSWYQQTPGQGLQFLFEYFSETQRNKGNFPGRFSGRQFSNSRSEMNVSTLELGDSALYLCASSSPPGLATDNEQFFGPGTRLTVL.

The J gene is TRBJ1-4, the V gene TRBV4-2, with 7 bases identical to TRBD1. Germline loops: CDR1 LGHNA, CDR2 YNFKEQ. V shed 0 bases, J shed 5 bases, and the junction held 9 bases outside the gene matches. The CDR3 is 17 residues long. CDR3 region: CASSQDVEGGLNEKLFF. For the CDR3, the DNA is TGTGCCAGCAGCCAAGACGTGGAAGGGGGCCTCAATGAAAAACTGTTTTTT.

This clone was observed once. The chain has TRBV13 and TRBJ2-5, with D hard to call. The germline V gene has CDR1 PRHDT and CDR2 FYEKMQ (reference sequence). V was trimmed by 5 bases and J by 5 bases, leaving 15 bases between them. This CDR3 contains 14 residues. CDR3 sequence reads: CASSPDPQFETQYF. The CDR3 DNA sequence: TGTGCCAGCAGCCCCGACCCGCAGTTTGAGACCCAGTACTTC.

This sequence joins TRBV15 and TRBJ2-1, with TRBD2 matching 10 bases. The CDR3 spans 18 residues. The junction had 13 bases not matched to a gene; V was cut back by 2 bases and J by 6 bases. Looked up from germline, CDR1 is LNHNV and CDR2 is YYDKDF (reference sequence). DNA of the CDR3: TGTGCCACCAGCAGAAGCCTCGTCATAGCGGGAGGAGTCAATGAGCAGTTCTTC. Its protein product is CATSRSLVIAGGVNEQFF.

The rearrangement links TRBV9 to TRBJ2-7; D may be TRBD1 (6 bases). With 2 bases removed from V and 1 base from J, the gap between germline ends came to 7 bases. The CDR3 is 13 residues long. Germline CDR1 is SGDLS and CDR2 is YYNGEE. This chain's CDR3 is CASSVGQSYEQYF. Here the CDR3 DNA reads TGTGCCAGCAGCGTCGGACAGTCCTACGAGCAGTACTTC.

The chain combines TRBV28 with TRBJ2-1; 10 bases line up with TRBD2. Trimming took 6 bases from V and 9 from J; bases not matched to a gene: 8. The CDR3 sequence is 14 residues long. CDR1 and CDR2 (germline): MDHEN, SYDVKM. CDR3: CASRSPSGSSEQFF. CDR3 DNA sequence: TGTGCCAGCAGGTCCCCTAGCGGGAGCAGTGAGCAGTTCTTC.

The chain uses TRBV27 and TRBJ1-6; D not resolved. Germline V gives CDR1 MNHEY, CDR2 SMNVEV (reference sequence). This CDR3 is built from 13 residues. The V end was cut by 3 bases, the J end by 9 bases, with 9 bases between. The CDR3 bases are TGTGCCAGCAGTTTTGAGAGATTTTCACCCCTCCACTTT. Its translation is CASSFERFSPLHF.

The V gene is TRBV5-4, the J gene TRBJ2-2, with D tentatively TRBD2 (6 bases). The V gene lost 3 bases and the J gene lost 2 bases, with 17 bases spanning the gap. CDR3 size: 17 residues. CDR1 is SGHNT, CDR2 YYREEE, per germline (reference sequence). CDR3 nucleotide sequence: TGTGCCAGCAGCTCCCCCGCTCAGGGACTTAACACCGGGGAGCTGTTTTTT. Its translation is CASSSPAQGLNTGELFF.

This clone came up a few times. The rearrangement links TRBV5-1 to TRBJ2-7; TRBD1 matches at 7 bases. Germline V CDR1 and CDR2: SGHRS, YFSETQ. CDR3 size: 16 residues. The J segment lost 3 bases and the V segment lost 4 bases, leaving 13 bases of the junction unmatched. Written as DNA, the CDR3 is TGCGCCAGCAGCGACGAGACAGGGAACCCTTTCTACGAGCAGTACTTC. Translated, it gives CASSDETGNPFYEQYF.

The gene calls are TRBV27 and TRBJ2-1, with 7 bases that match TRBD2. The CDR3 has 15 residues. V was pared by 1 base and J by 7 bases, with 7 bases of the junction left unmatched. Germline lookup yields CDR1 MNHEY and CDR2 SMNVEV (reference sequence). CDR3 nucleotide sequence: TGTGCCAGCAGTTTATGGGGGACTATCCCTAATGAGCAGTTCTTC. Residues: CASSLWGTIPNEQFF.

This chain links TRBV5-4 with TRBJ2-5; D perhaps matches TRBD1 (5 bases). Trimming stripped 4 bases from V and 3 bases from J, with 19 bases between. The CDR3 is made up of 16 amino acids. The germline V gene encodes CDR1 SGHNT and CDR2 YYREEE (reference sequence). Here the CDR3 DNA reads TGTGCCAGCAGCCACGAAAGCAGGGTAGGGGAAGAGACCCAGTACTTC. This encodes CASSHESRVGEETQYF.

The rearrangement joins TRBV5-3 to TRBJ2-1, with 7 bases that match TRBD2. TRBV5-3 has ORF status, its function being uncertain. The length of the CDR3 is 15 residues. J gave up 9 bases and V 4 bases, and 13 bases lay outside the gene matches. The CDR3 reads CARSPPGLITVEQFF. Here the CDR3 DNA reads TGTGCCAGAAGCCCACCGGGACTAATCACAGTTGAGCAGTTCTTC.

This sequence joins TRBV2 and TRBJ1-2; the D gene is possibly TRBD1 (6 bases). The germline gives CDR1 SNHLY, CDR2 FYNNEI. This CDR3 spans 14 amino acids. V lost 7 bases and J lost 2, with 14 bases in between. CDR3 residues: CASNDPGENYGYTF. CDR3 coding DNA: TGTGCCAGCAATGATCCAGGGGAAAACTATGGCTACACCTTC.

The CDR3 DNA follows: TGTGCCAGTAGTAGGGGGACAGGGGAGTCGGACGAGCAGTACTTC. Protein product: CASSRGTGESDEQYF. The chain combines TRBV19 with TRBJ2-7; 10 bases align to TRBD1. The J segment lost 5 bases and the V segment lost 4 bases, leaving 8 bases of the junction unmatched. The CDR3 is 15 amino acids. The germline CDR1 and CDR2 sequences are LNHDA and SQIVND (reference sequence).

CDR3 nucleotides: TGTGCCAGCAGCCCCGGGGCGACGAAAGAGACCCAGTACTTC. Protein product: CASSPGATKETQYF. The V and J genes are TRBV7-2 and TRBJ2-5, with D possibly being TRBD1 or TRBD2 (5 bases each). CDR1 is SGHTA and CDR2 is FQGNSA in the germline V gene. V lost 5 bases and J lost 3, with 13 bases in between. This CDR3 is built from 14 residues.

The CDR3 loop reads CASSYPGQGKDEQYF. The CDR3 nucleotides read TGTGCCAGCAGTTACCCAGGACAGGGAAAGGACGAGCAGTACTTC. This chain uses TRBV6-6 with TRBJ2-7; 8 bases line up with TRBD1. Germline V gene lookup returns CDR1 MNHNY and CDR2 SVGAGI (reference sequence). This CDR3 is 15 amino acids long. Losses at the gene ends were 2 bases for V and 5 bases for J; bases not matched to a gene: 8.

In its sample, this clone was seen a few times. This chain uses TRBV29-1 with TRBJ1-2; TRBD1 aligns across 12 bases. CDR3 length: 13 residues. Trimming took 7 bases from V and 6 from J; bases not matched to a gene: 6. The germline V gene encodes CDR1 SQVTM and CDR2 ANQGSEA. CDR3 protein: CSASGQGAHGYTF. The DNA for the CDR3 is TGCAGCGCCTCGGGACAGGGGGCACATGGCTACACCTTC.

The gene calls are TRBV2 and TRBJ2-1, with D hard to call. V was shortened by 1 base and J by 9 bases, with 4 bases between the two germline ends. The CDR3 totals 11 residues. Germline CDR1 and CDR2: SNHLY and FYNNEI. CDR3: CASSEVVEQFF. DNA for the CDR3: TGTGCCAGCAGTGAAGTAGTTGAGCAGTTCTTC. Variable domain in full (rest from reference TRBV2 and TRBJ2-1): EPEVTQTPSHQVTQMGQEVILRCVPISNHLYFYWYRQILGQKVEFLVSFYNNEISEKSEIFDDQFSVERPDGSNFTLKIRSTKLEDSAMYFCASSEVVEQFFGPGTRLTVL.

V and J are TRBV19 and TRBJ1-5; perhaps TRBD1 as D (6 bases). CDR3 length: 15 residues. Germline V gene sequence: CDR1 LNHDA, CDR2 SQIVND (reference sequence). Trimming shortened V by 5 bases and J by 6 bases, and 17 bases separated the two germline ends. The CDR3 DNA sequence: TGTGCCAGTAGTGCAACAGGGAGTTGGGTTCAGCCCCAGCATTTT. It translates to CASSATGSWVQPQHF.

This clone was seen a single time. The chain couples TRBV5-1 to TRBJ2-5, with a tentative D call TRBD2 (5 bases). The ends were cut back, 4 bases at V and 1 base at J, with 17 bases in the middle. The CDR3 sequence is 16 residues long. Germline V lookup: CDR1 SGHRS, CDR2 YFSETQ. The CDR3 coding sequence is TGCGCCAGCAGCCTCGGGATTTCCAACGCCCAAGAGACCCAGTACTTC. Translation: CASSLGISNAQETQYF. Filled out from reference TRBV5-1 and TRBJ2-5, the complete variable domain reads KAGVTQTPRYLIKTRGQQVTLSCSPISGHRSVSWYQQTPGQGLQFLFEYFSETQRNKGNFPGRFSGRQFSNSRSEMNVSTLELGDSALYLCASSLGISNAQETQYFGPGTRLLVL.

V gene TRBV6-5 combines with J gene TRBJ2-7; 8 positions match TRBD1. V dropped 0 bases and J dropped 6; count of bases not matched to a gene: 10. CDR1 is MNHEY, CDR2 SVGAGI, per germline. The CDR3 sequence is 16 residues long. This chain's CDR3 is CASSYSTGAGRGEQYF. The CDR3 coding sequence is TGTGCCAGCAGTTACTCGACAGGGGCGGGTAGGGGCGAGCAGTACTTC.

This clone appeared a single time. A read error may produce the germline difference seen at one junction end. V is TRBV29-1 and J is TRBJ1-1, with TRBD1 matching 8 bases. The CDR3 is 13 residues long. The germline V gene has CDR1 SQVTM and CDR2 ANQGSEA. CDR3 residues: CSVEDNWQGALNF. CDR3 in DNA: TGCAGCGTTGAAGATAATTGGCAGGGGGCCTTAAACTTT.

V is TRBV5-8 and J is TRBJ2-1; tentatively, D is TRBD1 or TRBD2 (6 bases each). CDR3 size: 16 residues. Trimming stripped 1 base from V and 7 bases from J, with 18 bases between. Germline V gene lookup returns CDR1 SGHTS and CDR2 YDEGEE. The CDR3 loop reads CASSLSMGGEGNEQFF. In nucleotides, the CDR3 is TGTGCCAGCAGCTTGTCTATGGGGGGCGAGGGGAATGAGCAGTTCTTC.

CDR3: CASSPIKDRATYEQYF. In DNA form, the CDR3 reads TGTGCCAGCAGCCCTATTAAGGACAGGGCTACCTACGAGCAGTACTTC. The V gene is TRBV11-2, the J gene TRBJ2-7, with 8 nucleotides matching TRBD1. The J segment lost 2 bases and the V segment lost 5 bases, leaving 11 bases of the junction unmatched. Germline loops: CDR1 SGHAT, CDR2 FQNNGV. This CDR3 contains 16 residues. Looking up the rest from reference TRBV11-2 and TRBJ2-7 gives the full variable domain: EAGVAQSPRYKIIEKRQSVAFWCNPISGHATLYWYQQILGQGPKLLIQFQNNGVVDDSQLPKDRFSAERLKGVDSTLKIQPAKLEDSAVYLCASSPIKDRATYEQYFGPGTRLTVT.

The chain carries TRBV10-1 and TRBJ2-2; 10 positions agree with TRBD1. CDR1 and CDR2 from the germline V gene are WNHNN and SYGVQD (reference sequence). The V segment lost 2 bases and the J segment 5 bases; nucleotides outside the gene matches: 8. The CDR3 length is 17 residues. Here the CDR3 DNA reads TGCGCCAGCAGTGAGGGCCTGGGACAGGGGAGAACCGGGGAGCTGTTTTTT. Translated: CASSEGLGQGRTGELFF.

The chain's CDR3 is CASSAKTGALEAFF. CDR3 nucleotide sequence: TGTGCCAGTAGTGCCAAGACAGGGGCCTTGGAAGCTTTCTTT. The chain recombines TRBV19 with TRBJ1-1, with TRBD1 matching 8 bases. Germline V gene sequence: CDR1 LNHDA, CDR2 SQIVND (reference sequence). This CDR3 region has 14 residues. Trimming removed 5 bases from V and 8 bases from J; junction bases left unmatched: 10.

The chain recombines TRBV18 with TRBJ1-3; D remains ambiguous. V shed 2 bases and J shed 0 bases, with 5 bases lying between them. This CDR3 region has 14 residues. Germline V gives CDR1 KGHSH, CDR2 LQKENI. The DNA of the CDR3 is TGTGCCAGCTCACCAGTAAGCTCTGGAAACACCATATATTTT. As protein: CASSPVSSGNTIYF.